This TCR beta chain was recovered during a study of T cells in Graves' hyperthyroidism and ophthalmopathy. The CDR3 is 16 amino acids. Germline V gene data show CDR1 as MGHRA and CDR2 as YSYEKL. Trimming removed 3 bases from V and 0 bases from J, with 11 bases in between. This clonotype has a handful of counts. The investigators amplified TCR beta CDR3 regions from RNA transcripts. During a first-round RT-PCR of the TCR CDR3, the HTBI primer set was used. MiXCR was run by TCRdb on the multiplex PCR reads, yielding one entry per CDR3 protein. The data contain approximately 400,000 distinct CDR3 sequences, roughly 14% of them singletons.

This TCR was recovered from an older woman with Graves' hyperthyroidism. V is TRBV4-1 and J is TRBJ1-4; the D is unclear. The sample taken for sequencing was blood. DNA for the CDR3: TGCGCCAGCAGCCAGTCACGGACTGCAACTAATGAAAAACTGTTTTTT. The encoded protein is CASSQSRTATNEKLFF.